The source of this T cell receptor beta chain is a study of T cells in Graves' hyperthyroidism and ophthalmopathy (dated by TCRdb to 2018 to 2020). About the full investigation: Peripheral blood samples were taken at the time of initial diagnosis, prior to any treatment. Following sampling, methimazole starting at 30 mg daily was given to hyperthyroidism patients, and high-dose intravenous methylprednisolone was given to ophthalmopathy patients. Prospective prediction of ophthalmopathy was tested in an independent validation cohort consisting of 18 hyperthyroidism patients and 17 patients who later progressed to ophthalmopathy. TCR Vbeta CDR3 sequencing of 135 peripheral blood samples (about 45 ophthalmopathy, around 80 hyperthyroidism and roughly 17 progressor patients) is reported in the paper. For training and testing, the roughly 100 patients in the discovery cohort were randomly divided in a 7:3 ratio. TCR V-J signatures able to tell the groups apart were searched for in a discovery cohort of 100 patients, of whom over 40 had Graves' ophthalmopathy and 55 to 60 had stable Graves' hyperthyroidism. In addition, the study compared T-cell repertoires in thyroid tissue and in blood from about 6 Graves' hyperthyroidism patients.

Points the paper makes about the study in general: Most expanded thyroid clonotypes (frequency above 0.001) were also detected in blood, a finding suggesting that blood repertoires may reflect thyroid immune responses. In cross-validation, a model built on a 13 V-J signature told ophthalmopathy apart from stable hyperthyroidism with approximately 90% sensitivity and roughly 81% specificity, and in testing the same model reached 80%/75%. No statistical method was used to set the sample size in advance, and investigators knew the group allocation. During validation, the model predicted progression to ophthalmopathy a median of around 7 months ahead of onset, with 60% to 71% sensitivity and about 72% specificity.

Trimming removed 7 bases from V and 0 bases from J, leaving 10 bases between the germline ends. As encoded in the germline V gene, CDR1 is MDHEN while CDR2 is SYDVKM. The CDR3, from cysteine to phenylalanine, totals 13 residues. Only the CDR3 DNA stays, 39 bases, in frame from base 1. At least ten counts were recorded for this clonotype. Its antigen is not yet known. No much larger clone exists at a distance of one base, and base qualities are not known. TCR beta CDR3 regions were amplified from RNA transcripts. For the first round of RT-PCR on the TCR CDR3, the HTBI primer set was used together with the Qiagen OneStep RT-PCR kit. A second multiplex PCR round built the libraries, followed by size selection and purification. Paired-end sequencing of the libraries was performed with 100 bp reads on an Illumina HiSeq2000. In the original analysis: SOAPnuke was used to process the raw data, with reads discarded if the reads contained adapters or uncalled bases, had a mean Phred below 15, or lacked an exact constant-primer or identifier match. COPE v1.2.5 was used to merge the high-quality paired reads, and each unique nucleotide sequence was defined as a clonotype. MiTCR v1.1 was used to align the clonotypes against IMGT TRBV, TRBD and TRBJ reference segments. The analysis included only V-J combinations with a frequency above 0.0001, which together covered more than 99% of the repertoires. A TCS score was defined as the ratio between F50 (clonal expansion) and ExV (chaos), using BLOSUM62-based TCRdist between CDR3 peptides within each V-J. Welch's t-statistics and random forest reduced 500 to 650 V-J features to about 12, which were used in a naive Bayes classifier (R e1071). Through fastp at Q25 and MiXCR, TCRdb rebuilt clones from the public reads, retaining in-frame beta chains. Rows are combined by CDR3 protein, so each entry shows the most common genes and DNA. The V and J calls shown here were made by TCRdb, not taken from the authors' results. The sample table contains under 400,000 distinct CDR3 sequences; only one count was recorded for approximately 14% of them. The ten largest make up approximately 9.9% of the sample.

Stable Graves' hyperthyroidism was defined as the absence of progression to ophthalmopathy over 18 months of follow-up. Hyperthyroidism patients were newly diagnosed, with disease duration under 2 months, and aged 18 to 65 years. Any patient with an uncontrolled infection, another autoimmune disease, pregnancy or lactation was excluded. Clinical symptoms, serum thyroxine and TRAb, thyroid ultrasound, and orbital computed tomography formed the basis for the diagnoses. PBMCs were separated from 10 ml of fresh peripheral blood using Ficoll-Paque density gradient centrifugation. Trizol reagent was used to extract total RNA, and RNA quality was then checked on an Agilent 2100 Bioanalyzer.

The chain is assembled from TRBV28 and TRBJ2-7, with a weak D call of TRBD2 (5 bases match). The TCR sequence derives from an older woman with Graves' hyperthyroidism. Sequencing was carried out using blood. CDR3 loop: CASTGLNSYEQYF. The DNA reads TGTGCCAGCACAGGACTTAACTCCTACGAGCAGTACTTC.